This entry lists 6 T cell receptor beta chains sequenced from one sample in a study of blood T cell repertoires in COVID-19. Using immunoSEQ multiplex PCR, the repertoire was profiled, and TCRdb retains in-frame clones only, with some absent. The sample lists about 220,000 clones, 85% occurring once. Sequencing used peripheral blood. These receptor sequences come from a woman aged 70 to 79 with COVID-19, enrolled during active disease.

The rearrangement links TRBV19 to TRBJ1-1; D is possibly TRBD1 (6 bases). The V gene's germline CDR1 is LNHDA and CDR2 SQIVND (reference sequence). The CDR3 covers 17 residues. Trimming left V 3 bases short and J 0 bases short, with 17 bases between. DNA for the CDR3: TGTGCCAGTAGTATCGGGACACTTCCCGGCCTGAACACTGAAGCTTTCTTT. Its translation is CASSIGTLPGLNTEAFF.

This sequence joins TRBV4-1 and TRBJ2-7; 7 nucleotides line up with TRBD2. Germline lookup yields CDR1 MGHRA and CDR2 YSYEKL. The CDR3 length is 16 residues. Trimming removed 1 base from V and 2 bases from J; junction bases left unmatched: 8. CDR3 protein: CASSQVERGPPYEQYF. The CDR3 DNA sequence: TGCGCCAGCAGCCAAGTGGAGCGGGGCCCCCCCTACGAGCAGTACTTC.

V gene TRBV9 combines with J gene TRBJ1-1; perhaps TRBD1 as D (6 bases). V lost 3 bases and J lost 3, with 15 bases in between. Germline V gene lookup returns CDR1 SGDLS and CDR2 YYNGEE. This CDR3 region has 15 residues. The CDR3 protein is CASSAHGQGHTEAFF. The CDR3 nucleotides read TGTGCCAGCAGCGCACACGGGCAGGGGCACACTGAAGCTTTCTTT.

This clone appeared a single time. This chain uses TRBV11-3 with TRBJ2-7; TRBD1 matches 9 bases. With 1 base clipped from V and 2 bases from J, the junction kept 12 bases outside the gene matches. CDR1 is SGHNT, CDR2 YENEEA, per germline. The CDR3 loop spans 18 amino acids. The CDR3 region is CASSLAGITGTGTYEQYF. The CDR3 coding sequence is TGTGCCAGCAGCTTAGCTGGGATTACCGGGACAGGGACCTACGAGCAGTACTTC.

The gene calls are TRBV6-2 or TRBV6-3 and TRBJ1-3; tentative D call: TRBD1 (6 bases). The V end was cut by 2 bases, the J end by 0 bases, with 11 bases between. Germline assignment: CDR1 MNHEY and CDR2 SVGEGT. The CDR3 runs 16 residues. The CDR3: CASSYGTTDSGNTIYF. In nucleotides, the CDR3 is TGTGCCAGCAGTTACGGGACAACGGACTCTGGAAACACCATATATTTT.

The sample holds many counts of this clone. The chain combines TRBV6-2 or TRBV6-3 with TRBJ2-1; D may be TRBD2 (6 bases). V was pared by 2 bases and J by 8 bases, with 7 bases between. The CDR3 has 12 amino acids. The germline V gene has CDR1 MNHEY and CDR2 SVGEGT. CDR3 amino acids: CASSYGGDEQFF. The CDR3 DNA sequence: TGTGCCAGCAGTTACGGCGGGGATGAGCAGTTCTTC.